One and the same sample provided the 26 T cell receptor beta chains below, sequenced in a study of Graves' ophthalmopathy and Graves' hyperthyroidism (dated by TCRdb to the late 2010s). These reads were obtained on an Illumina HiSeq 2000. For repertoire sequencing, TCR beta CDR3 regions were amplified from RNA transcripts. The first round of RT-PCR was done with HTBI primers and the Qiagen OneStep RT-PCR kit, and was followed by a second round of multiplex PCR, then size selection and purification. Using fastp trimming at Q25 and MiXCR clonotype assembly, TCRdb reanalyzed the public sequencing data and kept in-frame beta chains. Rows are combined by CDR3 protein, so each entry shows the most common genes and DNA. Across this sample there are around 400,000 distinct CDR3 sequences, with around 17% seen only once. About 1.6% of the sample comes from the top ten. Sample: peripheral blood. The receptors come from a woman aged 18-29 years with Graves' ophthalmopathy. Donor details come from another sample of the same person, matched by shared clones.

This clonotype was observed at least ten times. The chain couples TRBV20-1 to TRBJ1-2; D remains unclear. This CDR3 has 11 residues. V was pared by 5 bases and J by 4 bases, with 8 bases between. CDR1 is DFQATT and CDR2 is SNEGSKA in the germline V gene (reference sequence). The chain's CDR3 is CSAPWGYGYTF. CDR3 in DNA: TGCAGTGCTCCATGGGGCTATGGCTACACCTTC.

This clonotype was counted at least ten times. The CDR3, as DNA: TGTGCCAGCTCGGGACAGTCCACCGGGGAGCTGTTTTTT. Its protein is CASSGQSTGELFF. The chain is built from TRBV6-5 and TRBJ2-2; TRBD1 aligns across 7 bases. This CDR3 region has 13 residues. Germline V gives CDR1 MNHEY, CDR2 SVGAGI. J gave up 4 bases and V 8 bases, and 4 bases lay outside the gene matches.

Ten or more counts support this clonotype. V and J are TRBV7-2 and TRBJ1-1; 8 nucleotides agree with TRBD1. The trim removed 5 bases at V and 0 bases at J, leaving 5 bases unmatched. Germline loops: CDR1 SGHTA, CDR2 FQGNSA. This CDR3 is built from 15 residues. The CDR3 region has the DNA TGTGCCAGCAGCCCCAGACAGGGGATGAACACTGAAGCTTTCTTT. This codes for CASSPRQGMNTEAFF.

The chain has TRBV6-1 and TRBJ1-1, with unresolved D. Trimming pared 3 bases from V and 0 bases from J, leaving 11 bases between. The length of the CDR3 is 15 residues. CDR1 and CDR2 (germline): MNHNS, SASEGT. As DNA, the CDR3 is TGTGCCAGCAGTGACAATGGCATCATGAACACTGAAGCTTTCTTT. Its translation is CASSDNGIMNTEAFF.

The V call is TRBV28, the J call TRBJ1-1; D uncertain. Trimming took 2 bases from V and 0 from J, leaving 13 bases between them. CDR1 is MDHEN and CDR2 is SYDVKM in the germline V gene. The CDR3 has 16 residues. DNA for the CDR3: TGTGCCAGCAGTTTAGACCCCAAGAGCGTGAACACTGAAGCTTTCTTT. Protein: CASSLDPKSVNTEAFF.

This clonotype came up many times. The CDR3 here is CASSIGQRYEQYF. The CDR3 DNA reads TGTGCCAGTAGTATTGGACAGCGCTACGAGCAGTACTTC. The V gene is TRBV19, the J gene TRBJ2-7; D might be TRBD1 (6 bases). Per the germline V gene, CDR1 is LNHDA and CDR2 is SQIVND (reference sequence). V lost 3 bases to trimming and J lost 3 bases, with 9 bases between them. This CDR3 region has 13 residues.

Many counts were recorded for this clonotype. V gene TRBV6-5 combines with J gene TRBJ1-2; TRBD1 might be the D (5 bases). This CDR3 comprises 13 residues. Per germline, CDR1 MNHEY and CDR2 SVGAGI. V shed 4 bases and J shed 7 bases, with 13 bases lying between them. The CDR3 region has the DNA TGTGCCAGCAGTTCACAGGTGATTGCTGGCTACACCTTC. Its protein is CASSSQVIAGYTF.

This clonotype was seen at least ten times. The chain recombines TRBV10-3 with TRBJ2-7; D is possibly TRBD2 (6 bases). The CDR3 consists of 13 residues. The germline CDR1 and CDR2 sequences are ENHRY and SYGVKD. The V end lost 6 bases, the J end lost 1 base, and 10 bases lay between the germline ends. The CDR3, as DNA: TGTGCCATCAGGGAGGGTGCTTCCTACGAGCAGTACTTC. Translated: CAIREGASYEQYF.

This clonotype came up many times. The gene calls are TRBV4-3 and TRBJ1-2, with 8 bases lining up with TRBD1. After removal of 3 bases from V and 7 bases from J, the junction contained 7 bases not matched to a gene. CDR1 and CDR2 from the germline V gene are LGHNA and YSLEER. The CDR3 extends over 14 amino acids. The DNA for the CDR3 is TGCGCCAGCAGCCAGATCCAGGGGGCAAGTGGCTACACCTTC. This codes for CASSQIQGASGYTF.

There are many counts of this clonotype. The rearrangement joins TRBV6-1 to TRBJ2-5, with D possibly TRBD1 on 5 matching bases. V gave up 6 bases and J gave up 12 bases, with 14 bases separating them. The CDR3 loop spans 11 amino acids. Germline lookup yields CDR1 MNHNS and CDR2 SASEGT. Here the CDR3 DNA reads TGTGCCAGCAGGGACCCGACAGAAGAGTACTTC. This codes for CASRDPTEEYF.

At least ten counts were recorded for this clonotype. The chain combines TRBV6-5 with TRBJ2-2; 11 nucleotides line up with TRBD1. This CDR3 comprises 16 residues. Germline CDR1 is MNHEY and CDR2 is SVGAGI. V gave up 4 bases and J gave up 2 bases; unmatched junction bases: 3. For the CDR3, the DNA is TGTGCCAGCAGTTCAGGGACAGGGGGAAACACCGGGGAGCTGTTTTTT. This encodes CASSSGTGGNTGELFF.

The genes are TRBV12-3 or TRBV12-4 and TRBJ1-5, with D perhaps TRBD1 (5 bases). The V and J ends lost 5 bases and 8 bases respectively, with 13 bases between them. CDR3 size: 13 residues. The CDR3 DNA reads TGTGCCAGCAGTATACGGGGCGTGGAGCCCCAGCATTTT. This codes for CASSIRGVEPQHF.

There are many counts of this clonotype. The gene calls are TRBV10-1 and TRBJ2-7; the match to TRBD2 covers 13 bases. Germline CDR1 is WNHNN and CDR2 is SYGVQD (reference sequence). Germline trimming cut 7 bases from V and 2 bases from J; bases unmatched to any gene: 17. The CDR3 is 19 amino acids. The CDR3 protein is CASTISGTSGKHQTYEQYF. CDR3 nucleotide sequence: TGCGCCAGCACCATATCCGGGACTAGCGGGAAACACCAGACCTACGAGCAGTACTTC.

The rearrangement links TRBV18 to TRBJ2-7, with 7 bases lining up with TRBD2. Unmatched junction bases numbered 8, after V lost 3 bases and J lost 6 bases. The CDR3 consists of 14 residues. Germline CDR1 is KGHSH and CDR2 is LQKENI. The CDR3: CASSPPSGVSEQYF. CDR3 in DNA: TGTGCCAGCTCACCCCCCAGCGGGGTCAGCGAGCAGTACTTC.

This clonotype was observed many times. V is TRBV13 and J is TRBJ2-7; 11 nucleotides match TRBD2. The CDR3 totals 16 residues. Germline V gene data show CDR1 as PRHDT and CDR2 as FYEKMQ (reference sequence). V dropped 2 bases and J dropped 3; count of bases not matched to a gene: 6. The CDR3 nucleotides read TGTGCCAGCAGCTTATTTCTAGCGGGAGGTTTCTACGAGCAGTACTTC. It encodes CASSLFLAGGFYEQYF.

V and J are TRBV6-2 or TRBV6-3 and TRBJ2-7; 7 bases are a match to TRBD2. V lost 4 bases, J lost 6 bases, and 9 bases stayed unmatched. The CDR3 consists of 14 residues. Germline loops: CDR1 MNHEY, CDR2 SVGEGT. In DNA form, the CDR3 reads TGTGCCAGCAGTTTCGGCGGGAGCGTCCCCGAGCAGTACTTC. Translating gives CASSFGGSVPEQYF.

The chain links TRBV7-2 to TRBJ2-5; 8 nucleotides match TRBD2. Trimming removed 6 bases from V and 7 bases from J; junction bases left unmatched: 10. CDR1 and CDR2 from the germline V gene are SGHTA and FQGNSA. The CDR3 runs 14 residues. The chain's CDR3 is CASRRGGAGGTQYF. The CDR3 DNA is TGTGCCAGCAGACGAGGAGGGGCGGGAGGGACCCAGTACTTC.

This clonotype has a count of ten or more. The rearrangement joins TRBV20-1 to TRBJ1-2; the match to TRBD1 covers 9 bases. The V segment lost 2 bases and the J segment 2 bases; nucleotides outside the gene matches: 3. Germline V lookup: CDR1 DFQATT, CDR2 SNEGSKA (reference sequence). This CDR3 spans 14 amino acids. The CDR3 DNA sequence: TGCAGTGCTAGACGGACAGGGGTCAACTATGGCTACACCTTC. Translation: CSARRTGVNYGYTF.

This clonotype was picked up many times. This chain connects TRBV6-2 or TRBV6-3 to TRBJ2-7; D is undetermined. The V gene lost 5 bases and the J gene lost 3 bases, with 14 bases spanning the gap. Germline V CDR1 and CDR2: MNHEY, SVGEGT. The CDR3 has 14 residues. The chain's CDR3 is CASSLSSVGYEQYF. CDR3 nucleotides: TGTGCCAGCAGTCTCTCCTCGGTGGGCTACGAGCAGTACTTC.

The J gene is TRBJ2-7, the V gene TRBV27, with TRBD1 matching over 12 bases. Germline V gives CDR1 MNHEY, CDR2 SMNVEV (reference sequence). This CDR3 spans 15 amino acids. V trimming: 5 bases; J trimming: 4 bases; junction bases outside the gene matches: 6. The CDR3 spells CASSTTGQGAYEQYF. In DNA, the CDR3 is TGTGCCAGCAGTACTACGGGACAGGGGGCTTACGAGCAGTACTTC.

This clonotype was seen at least ten times. This rearrangement joins TRBV6-5 to TRBJ1-5, with D possibly TRBD1 on 6 matching bases. Trimming left V 6 bases short and J 0 bases short, with 12 bases between. Looked up from germline, CDR1 is MNHEY and CDR2 is SVGAGI. The CDR3 consists of 15 residues. The CDR3 loop reads CASSPHRDSNQPQHF. The CDR3 nucleotides are TGTGCCAGCAGCCCTCACAGGGATAGCAATCAGCCCCAGCATTTT.

This clonotype was seen many times. The rearrangement joins TRBV6-2 or TRBV6-3 to TRBJ2-4, with unresolved D. This CDR3 is built from 12 residues. V shed 4 bases and J shed 12 bases, with 13 bases lying between them. Germline V CDR1 and CDR2: MNHEY, SVGEGT. For the CDR3, the DNA is TGTGCCAGCAGTTTTCCCGCTAGGCATCAGTACTTC. This translates into CASSFPARHQYF.

Ten or more counts support this clonotype. The rearrangement joins TRBV10-3 to TRBJ2-5, with D possibly TRBD1 on 6 matching bases. The CDR3 contains 15 residues. Germline assignment: CDR1 ENHRY and CDR2 SYGVKD. With 2 bases removed from V and 5 bases from J, the gap between germline ends came to 15 bases. CDR3 region: CAISEVGAGAETQYF. CDR3 bases: TGTGCCATCAGTGAGGTCGGGGCAGGGGCCGAGACCCAGTACTTC.

This clonotype was seen at least ten times. This rearrangement joins TRBV30 to TRBJ1-1; 9 bases agree with TRBD1. With 8 bases clipped from V and 1 base from J, the junction kept 2 bases outside the gene matches. The CDR3 totals 12 residues. Per the germline V gene, CDR1 is GTSNPN and CDR2 is SVGIG (reference sequence). CDR3 sequence reads: CAGGQGNTEAFF. The CDR3 DNA reads TGTGCCGGGGGACAGGGGAACACTGAAGCTTTCTTT. The variable domain in full, with the rest retrieved from reference TRBV30 and TRBJ1-1, is SQTIHQWPATLVQPVGSPLSLECTVEGTSNPNLYWYRQAAGRGLQLLFYSVGIGQISSEVPQNLSASRPQDRQFILSSKKLLLSDSGFYLCAGGQGNTEAFFGQGTRLTVV.

This clonotype was recorded many times. The chain recombines TRBV25-1 with TRBJ2-2; D is unresolved. Germline V gene lookup returns CDR1 MGHDK and CDR2 SYGVNS. The ends were cut back, 7 bases at V and 2 bases at J, with 8 bases in the middle. The CDR3 is 13 residues long. The CDR3 spells CASISTNTGELFF. As DNA, the CDR3 is TGTGCCAGCATATCTACCAACACCGGGGAGCTGTTTTTT.

The rearrangement links TRBV10-2 to TRBJ2-7; possible D gene TRBD2, 5 bases. CDR1 and CDR2 from the germline V gene are WSHSY and SAAADI. The CDR3 has 15 residues. Deletions cut 7 bases from V and 7 bases from J, with 23 bases between. In DNA form, the CDR3 reads TGCGCCAGCACTCAACGGAGGACCCTGTCTTCGGAGCAGTACTTC. Amino acids: CASTQRRTLSSEQYF.